Listed here is a single TCR beta chain. The antigen remains undetermined. Treatment: roughly 20 received Ad26.COV2.S at low or high dose, single or two shots; about 5 received placebo; per-sample allocation not given. The study sampled participants on day 63 after the first vaccine or placebo injection. The data originate from a study of Ad26.COV2.S vaccination and SARS-CoV-2 variants. General study findings and limits: Spike-specific responses of CD8+ and CD4+ T cells were reported to display substantial breadth after vaccination.

The ends were cut back, 4 bases at V and 5 bases at J, with 14 bases in the middle. Germline-derived CDR1 and CDR2 are MGHDK and SYGVNS. This CDR3 is built from 14 residues. Method: immunoSEQ multiplex PCR; TCRdb's copy keeps in-frame clones and lacks some. The table lists 200,000 to 250,000 clones, approximately 90% of them singletons, with around 10% in the top ten. The chain links TRBV25-1 to TRBJ2-5, with unresolved D. The material was peripheral blood, obtained in a trial of Ad26.COV2.S vaccine versus placebo. This sequence was found in a person aged 18-65 years who received the Ad26.COV2.S COVID-19 vaccine or a placebo. This CDR3 is CASSALDFRETQYF. The CDR3 DNA is TGTGCCAGCAGTGCTCTTGACTTTAGGGAGACCCAGTACTTC.